The T cell receptor (beta chain) under discussion was sequenced for a study of early T cells in non-severe SARS-CoV-2 infection. Turning to the study itself: Sequenced bulk RNA came from whole blood that was unsorted, and chains were unpaired.

Researchers attached unique molecular identifiers to individual cDNA molecules. TCRdb used MiXCR to reprocess the 5' RACE reads, holding one entry per CDR3 protein. The sample has 45,000 to 70,000 distinct CDR3 sequences, roughly 7.1% seen once. Overall study results and limits: Matches to VDJdb favored anti-spike CD8 responses and missed private and CD4 specificities.

Remarks on this clonotype: Its antigen is not identified.

V shed 4 bases and J shed 5 bases, with 15 bases lying between them. There are 15 residues in the CDR3. Germline values: CDR1 SGHNT, CDR2 YYREEE (reference sequence). This sequence joins TRBV5-4 and TRBJ2-2; D possibly corresponds to TRBD2 (5 bases). Specimen: whole blood, collected at baseline. The TCR was taken from an adult who was a healthcare worker with PCR-confirmed SARS-CoV-2 infection or an uninfected control (not recorded which). DNA for the CDR3: TGTGCCAGCAGCCTGACGGTTTCGGGAACCGGGGAGCTGTTTTTT. This translates into CASSLTVSGTGELFF. The full variable domain, with the rest looked up from reference TRBV5-4 and TRBJ2-2, is ETGVTQSPTHLIKTRGQQVTLRCSSQSGHNTVSWYQQALGQGPQFIFQYYREEENGRGNFPPRFSGLQFPNYSSELNVNALELDDSALYLCASSLTVSGTGELFFGEGSRLTVL.